This TCR beta chain was retrieved from a study of blood T cell repertoires in COVID-19. Study at large: The origin of the acute and convalescent COVID-19 samples was the United States, Italy and Spain. Sources were T cells, B-cell-depleted T cells, or PBMCs; the material itself was cDNA or gDNA.

The Seattle site enrolled patients during active infection and followed them longitudinally. Libraries were prepared by immunoSEQ multiplex PCR; TCRdb keeps only in-frame clonotypes and omits some of them. Of some 290,000 clones listed, roughly nine tenths are singletons. CDR3 length equals 15 residues. Germline-derived CDR1 and CDR2 are ENHRY and SYGVKD. V lost 0 bases to trimming and J lost 2 bases, with 10 bases between them. The sample was peripheral blood. The clonotype originates from a woman aged 25 to 39 with COVID-19, enrolled during active disease. The chain recombines TRBV10-3 with TRBJ1-2; D possibly corresponds to TRBD1 (6 bases). The CDR3 DNA reads as TGTGCCATCAGTGAGTCACAGGGCCGAAACTATGGCTACACCTTC. This sequence encodes CAISESQGRNYGYTF.